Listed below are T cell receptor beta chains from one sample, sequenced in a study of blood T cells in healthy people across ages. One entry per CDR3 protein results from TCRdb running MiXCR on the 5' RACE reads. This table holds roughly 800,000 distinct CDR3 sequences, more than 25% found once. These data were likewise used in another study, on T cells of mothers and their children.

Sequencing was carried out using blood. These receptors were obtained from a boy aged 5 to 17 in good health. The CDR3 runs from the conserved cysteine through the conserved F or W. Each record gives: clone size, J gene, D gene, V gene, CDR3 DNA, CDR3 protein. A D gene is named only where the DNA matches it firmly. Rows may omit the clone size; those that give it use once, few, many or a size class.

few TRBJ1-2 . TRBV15 TGTGCCACCAGCAGCAGCAGGGGCGCGCCTTTTAACTATGGCTACACCTTC CATSSSRGAPFNYGYTF
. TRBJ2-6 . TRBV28 TGTGCCAGCACTGGGGGAATACAGGCTGGGGCCAACGTCCTGACTTTC CASTGGIQAGANVLTF
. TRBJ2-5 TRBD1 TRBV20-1 TGCAGTGTCCCGGACAGGACCCAAGAGACCCAGTACTTC CSVPDRTQETQYF
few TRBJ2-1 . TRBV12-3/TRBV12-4 TGTGCCAGCAGTTTGGGTCCCAATATCTACAATGAGCAGTTCTTC CASSLGPNIYNEQFF
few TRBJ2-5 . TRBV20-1 TGCAGTGCCTTGCAGGGGACCGGGGAGACCCAGTACTTC CSALQGTGETQYF
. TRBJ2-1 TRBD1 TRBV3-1 TGTGCCAGCAGCCAAGATCCCGGACAGGGGTCCTACAATGAGCAGTTCTTC CASSQDPGQGSYNEQFF
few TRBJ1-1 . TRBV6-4 TGCCCCGGCGAGGGAATCACTGAAGCTTTCTTT CPGEGITEAFF
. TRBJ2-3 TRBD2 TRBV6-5 TGTGCCAGCTCGCTAGCGGCCGACACAGATACGCAGTATTTT CASSLAADTDTQYF
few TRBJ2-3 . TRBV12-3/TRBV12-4 TGTGCCAGCAGTTTCCAGCCAGATACGCAGTATTTT CASSFQPDTQYF
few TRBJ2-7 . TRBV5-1 TGCGCCAGCAGCCCGCTCCCCCGGGGCCGAAACTACGAGCAGTACTTC CASSPLPRGRNYEQYF
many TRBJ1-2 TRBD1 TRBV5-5 TGTGCCAGCAGCTTGGTAGCAGGGGGCTGGAATGGCTACACCTTC CASSLVAGGWNGYTF
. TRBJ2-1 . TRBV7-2 TGTGCCAGCAGCCCCGCGGATTGGGCCTCCTACAATGAGCAGTTCTTC CASSPADWASYNEQFF
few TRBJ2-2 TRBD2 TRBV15 TGTGCCACCAGCAGAGATCTCTGGGGAGGGGTGAACACCGGGGAGCTGTTTTTT CATSRDLWGGVNTGELFF
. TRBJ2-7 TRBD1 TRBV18 TGTGCCAGCTCACCACTCCGCCTGGACAGGGGGGGCTCCTACGAGCAGTACTTC CASSPLRLDRGGSYEQYF
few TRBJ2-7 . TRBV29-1 TGCAGCGTTGACGCGGACAGTAGACCCTCCTACGAGCAGTACTTC CSVDADSRPSYEQYF
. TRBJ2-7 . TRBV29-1 TGCAGCGTTCAAGAGGGAAGCTACGAGCAGTACTTC CSVQEGSYEQYF
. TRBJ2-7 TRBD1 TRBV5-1 TGCGCCAGCAGCTTGCAGGGGGAGTTCAACGAGCAGTACTTC CASSLQGEFNEQYF
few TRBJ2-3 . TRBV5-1 TGCGCCAGCAGTCCGGGGACGGGACCCCGGGCTACGCAGTATTTT CASSPGTGPRATQYF
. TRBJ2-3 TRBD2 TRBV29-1 TGCAGCGCCGGGGGGACTGCCGGGGCCACAGATACGCAGTATTTT CSAGGTAGATDTQYF
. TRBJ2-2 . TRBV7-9 TGTGCCAGCAGCCCCAGTACTCAGGAGCTGTTTTTT CASSPSTQELFF
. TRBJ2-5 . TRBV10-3 TGTGCCATCAGTGAGGGGGACCTTCAAGAGACCCAGTACTTC CAISEGDLQETQYF
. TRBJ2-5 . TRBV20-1 TGCAGTGCCAGGCATGAGACCCAGTACTTC CSARHETQYF
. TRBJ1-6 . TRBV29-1 TGCAGCGTTGAGCCGGGTAGCTCCTATAATTCACCCCTCCACTTT CSVEPGSSYNSPLHF
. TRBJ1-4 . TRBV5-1 TGCGCCAGCAGCTCGGACAGTCCTGGAGAAAAACTGTTTTTT CASSSDSPGEKLFF
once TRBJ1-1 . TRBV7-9 TGTGCCAGCAGCTTAGGGGGGGGTATAAACACTGAAGCTTTCTTT CASSLGGGINTEAFF
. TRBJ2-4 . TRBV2 TGTGCCAGCAGTGAAGAAAGTAACATTCAGTACTTC CASSEESNIQYF
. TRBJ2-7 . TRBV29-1 TGCAGCGTTGCGGCAGGGCAAACCTACGAGCAGTACTTC CSVAAGQTYEQYF